Below, one T cell receptor (beta chain) is given with its context. This specimen comes from a study of Ad26.COV2.S vaccination and SARS-CoV-2 variants. About the study: The donor was enrolled in the Ad26.COV2.S arm of the COV1001 trial.

Generated by immunoSEQ multiplex PCR, the TCRdb table keeps only in-frame clones and is missing some. The sample holds around 400,000 clones, under 90% seen once. This CDR3 spans 14 amino acids. Trimming at V came to 5 bases and at J to 9 bases, leaving 5 bases not matched to a gene. Germline V gives CDR1 KGHSH, CDR2 LQKENI. Regarding treatment: 19 received Ad26.COV2.S at low or high dose, single or two shots; about 5 received placebo; per-sample allocation not given. Specimens were obtained on day 63 following the first vaccine or placebo injection. The chain combines TRBV18 with TRBJ1-4; 11 bases line up with TRBD1. The receptor was derived from a person aged 18-60 years who received the Ad26.COV2.S COVID-19 vaccine or a placebo. Material: peripheral blood, obtained in a trial of Ad26.COV2.S vaccine versus placebo. Written as DNA, the CDR3 is TGTGCCAGCTCAGTGGGACAGGGGGAGCAAAAACTGTTTTTT. Its translation: CASSVGQGEQKLFF.